This T cell receptor (beta chain) comes out of a study of T cell changes during pregnancy in multiple sclerosis. Profiling relied on immunoSEQ multiplex PCR, and the TCRdb table lists in-frame clones only, not all of them. The table shows about 24,000 clones, with around nine tenths occurring only once. V was pared by 0 bases and J by 0 bases, with 8 bases of the junction left unmatched. Germline V gene sequence: CDR1 MGHRA, CDR2 YSYEKL. The CDR3 length is 18 residues. The material was CD8+ T cells from peripheral blood mononuclear cells, obtained in the third trimester of pregnancy. The sequence derives from a female donor in good health, enrolled as a control in a pregnancy study. This sequence joins TRBV4-1 and TRBJ1-5; 7 bases match TRBD1. Written as DNA, the CDR3 is TGCGCCAGCAGCCAAGAGGGGACAGCACCCGATAGCAATCAGCCCCAGCATTTT. Protein: CASSQEGTAPDSNQPQHF.